This T cell receptor beta chain was observed in a study of T cell clusters in autoimmune cytopenias. About 37,500 genome equivalents of blood DNA were amplified for TRB. TRB rearrangements were amplified by touch-down multiplex PCR with mixed TRB-A/B primers. TCRdb reprocessed the multiplex PCR reads and stores each CDR3 protein as one record, lacking DNA. The specimen's table records over 1,400 distinct CDR3 sequences. This same sample was also taken into another study, of T cell repertoires in aging, cancer and after chemotherapy.

The sequencing input was peripheral blood. The receptor was isolated from a human donor with chronic lymphocytic leukemia.

The CDR3 loop reads CASSLQGALSYEQYF. The gene calls are TRBV27 and TRBJ2-7; the D call from TCRdb, TRBD1, cannot be confirmed without DNA. Germline V gene data show CDR1 as MNHEY and CDR2 as SMNVEV (reference sequence). CDR3 size: 15 residues.